There are a few counts of the clone carrying this T cell receptor beta chain. Antigen unknown. Unique molecular identifiers featured in each of the TCR beta cDNA libraries. TCRdb re-called the PCR reads through MiXCR, storing one row per CDR3 protein. The table includes about 800,000 distinct CDR3 sequences, roughly 30% detected once. With V trimmed by 5 bases and J by 10 bases, 11 bases remained unmatched. This CDR3 is built from 15 residues. This entry belongs to a study of post-analysis software for immune sequencing data. Whole-study results and caveats: Five or six TRBV segments were significantly more frequent in patients than in controls. TRBV5-6, TRBV5-1 and TRBV20-1 were among these segments.

This sequence originates from a girl aged 5 to 17 with multiple sclerosis. The V and J genes are TRBV12-3 or TRBV12-4 and TRBJ1-6; TRBD1 matches at 7 bases. The sample was blood. DNA for the CDR3: TGTGCCAGCAGTCGCCGTGGCAGGGGGGGATCACCCCTCCACTTT. Translating gives CASSRRGRGGSPLHF.